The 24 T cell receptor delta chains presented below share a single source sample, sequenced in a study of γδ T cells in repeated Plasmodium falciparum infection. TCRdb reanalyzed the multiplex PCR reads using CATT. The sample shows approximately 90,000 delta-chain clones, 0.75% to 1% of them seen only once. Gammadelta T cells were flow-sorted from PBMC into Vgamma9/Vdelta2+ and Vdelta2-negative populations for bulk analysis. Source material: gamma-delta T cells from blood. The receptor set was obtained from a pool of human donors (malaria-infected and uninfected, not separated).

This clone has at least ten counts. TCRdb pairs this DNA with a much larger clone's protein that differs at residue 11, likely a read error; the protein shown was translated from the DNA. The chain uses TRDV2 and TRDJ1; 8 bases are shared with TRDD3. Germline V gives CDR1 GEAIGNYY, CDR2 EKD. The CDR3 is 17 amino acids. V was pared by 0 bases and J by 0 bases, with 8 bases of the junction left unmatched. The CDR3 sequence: CACDTVSGIRDTDKLIF. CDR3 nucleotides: TGTGCCTGTGACACCGTCTCCGGGATACGAGACACCGATAAACTCATCTTT.

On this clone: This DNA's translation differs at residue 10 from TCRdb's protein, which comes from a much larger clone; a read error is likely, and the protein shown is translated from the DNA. CDR3 sequence: CALGVLPGPHKPTGGLFTDKLIF. The CDR3 coding sequence is TGTGCTCTTGGGGTCCTACCGGGTCCACATAAACCCACTGGGGGATTATTCACCGATAAACTCATCTTT. This chain links TRDV1 with TRDJ1, with 10 bases that match TRDD3. The J gene, not given by TCRdb, was assigned here from a germline match of the nucleotide sequence. The germline gives CDR1 TSWWSYY, CDR2 QGS. J gave up 1 base and V 4 bases, and 27 bases lay outside the gene matches. The length of the CDR3 is 23 residues.

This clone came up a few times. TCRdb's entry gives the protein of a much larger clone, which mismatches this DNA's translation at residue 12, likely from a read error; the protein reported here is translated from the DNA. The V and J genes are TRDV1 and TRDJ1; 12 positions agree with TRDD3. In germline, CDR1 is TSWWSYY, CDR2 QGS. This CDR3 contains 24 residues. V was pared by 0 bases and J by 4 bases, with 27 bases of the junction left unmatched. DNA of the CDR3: TGTGCTCTTGGGGAACTAGTGACACTTCCTTCCCACGGGGATGCTGGGGGATACGGCGATAAACTCATCTTT. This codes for CALGELVTLPSHGDAGGYGDKLIF.

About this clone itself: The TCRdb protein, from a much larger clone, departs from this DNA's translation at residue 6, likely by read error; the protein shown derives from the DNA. The CDR3 DNA is TGTGCCTGTGTCGAACAGGGGGATCGGGAGGATAAACTCATCTTT. Translation gives CACVEQGDREDKLIF. The chain joins TRDV2 to TRDJ1; 7 nucleotides agree with TRDD3. Germline V gives CDR1 GEAIGNYY, CDR2 EKD. The ends lost 5 bases at V and 5 bases at J; junction bases unmatched: 13. This CDR3 spans 15 amino acids.

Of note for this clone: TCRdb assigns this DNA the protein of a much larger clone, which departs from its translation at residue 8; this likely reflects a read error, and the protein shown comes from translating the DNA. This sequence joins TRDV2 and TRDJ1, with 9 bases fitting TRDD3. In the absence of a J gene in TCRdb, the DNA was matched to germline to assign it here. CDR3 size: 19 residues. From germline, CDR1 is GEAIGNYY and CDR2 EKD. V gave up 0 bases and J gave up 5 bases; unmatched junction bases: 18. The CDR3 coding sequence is TGTGCCTGTGACACCCGGAACTGCCTCGGGGATACGCGTTGGGATAAACTCATCTTT. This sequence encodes CACDTRNCLGDTRWDKLIF.

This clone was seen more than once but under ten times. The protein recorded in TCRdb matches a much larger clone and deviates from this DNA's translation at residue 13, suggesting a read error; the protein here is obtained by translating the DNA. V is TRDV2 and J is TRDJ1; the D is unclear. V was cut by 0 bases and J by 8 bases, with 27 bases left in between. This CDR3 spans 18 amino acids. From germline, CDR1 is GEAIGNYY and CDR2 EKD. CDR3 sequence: CACDTVLHQQVPALKLIF. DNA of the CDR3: TGTGCCTGTGACACCGTTCTACATCAGCAGGTGCCAGCTCTGAAACTCATCTTT.

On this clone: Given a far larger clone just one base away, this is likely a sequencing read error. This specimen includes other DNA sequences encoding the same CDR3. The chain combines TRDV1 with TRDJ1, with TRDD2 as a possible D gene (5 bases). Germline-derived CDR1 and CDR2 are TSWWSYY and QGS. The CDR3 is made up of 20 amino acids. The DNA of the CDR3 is TGTGCCCTTGTGTTTCCTGATTTAGTGGGTGTTCCTCTATACACCGATAAACTCATCTTT. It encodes CALVFPDLVGVPLYTDKLIF.

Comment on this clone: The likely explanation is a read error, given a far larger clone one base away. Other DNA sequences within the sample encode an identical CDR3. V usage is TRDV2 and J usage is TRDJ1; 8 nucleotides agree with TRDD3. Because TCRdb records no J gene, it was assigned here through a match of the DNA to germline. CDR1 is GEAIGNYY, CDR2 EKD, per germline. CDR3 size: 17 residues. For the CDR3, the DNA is TGCGCCTGTGACACGGTCACTGGGGGTTCCCACACCGATAAACTCATCTTT. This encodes CACDTVTGGSHTDKLIF.

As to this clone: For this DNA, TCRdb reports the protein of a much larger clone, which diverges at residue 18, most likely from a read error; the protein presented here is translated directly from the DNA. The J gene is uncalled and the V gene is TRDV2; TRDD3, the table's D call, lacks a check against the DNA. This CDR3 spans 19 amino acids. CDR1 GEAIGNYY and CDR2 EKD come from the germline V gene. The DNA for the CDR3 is TGTGCCTGTGACTGGGTACTGGGGGATACCACCTGGGACACCCGACAGATGATTTTC. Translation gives CACDWVLGDTTWDTRQMIF.

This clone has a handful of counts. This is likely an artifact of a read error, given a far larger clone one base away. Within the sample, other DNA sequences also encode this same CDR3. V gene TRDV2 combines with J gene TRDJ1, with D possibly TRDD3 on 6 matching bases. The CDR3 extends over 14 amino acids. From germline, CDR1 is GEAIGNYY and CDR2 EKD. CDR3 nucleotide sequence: TGTGCCTGTGACATTTTGGGGGTCACCGATAAGCTCATCTTT. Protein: CACDILGVTDKLIF.

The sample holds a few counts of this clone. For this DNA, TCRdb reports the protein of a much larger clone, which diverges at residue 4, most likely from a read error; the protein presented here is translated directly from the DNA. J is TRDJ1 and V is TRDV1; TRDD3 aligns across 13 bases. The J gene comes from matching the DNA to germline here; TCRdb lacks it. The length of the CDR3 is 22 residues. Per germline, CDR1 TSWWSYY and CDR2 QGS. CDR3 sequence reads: CALRELGSSRTGGYVDTDKLIF. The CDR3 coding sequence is TGTGCTCTTAGGGAACTGGGATCAAGTCGTACTGGGGGATACGTCGACACCGATAAACTCATCTTT.

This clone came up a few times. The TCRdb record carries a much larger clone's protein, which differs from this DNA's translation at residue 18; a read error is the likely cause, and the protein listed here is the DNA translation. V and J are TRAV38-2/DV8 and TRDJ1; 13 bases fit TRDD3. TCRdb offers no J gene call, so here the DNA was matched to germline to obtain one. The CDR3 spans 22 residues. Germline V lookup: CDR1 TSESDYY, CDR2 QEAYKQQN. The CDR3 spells CAYRRFFAFPPSTGGYAEKLIF. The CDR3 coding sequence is TGTGCTTATAGGAGATTCTTTGCCTTCCCCCCGAGTACTGGGGGATACGCCGAGAAACTCATCTTT.

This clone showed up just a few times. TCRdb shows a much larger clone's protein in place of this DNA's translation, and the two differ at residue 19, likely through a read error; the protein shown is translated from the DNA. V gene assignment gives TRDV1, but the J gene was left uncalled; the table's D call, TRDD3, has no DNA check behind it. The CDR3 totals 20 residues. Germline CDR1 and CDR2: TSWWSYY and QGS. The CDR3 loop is CALGDSYWGSTGVWPDKLTF. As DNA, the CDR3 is TGTGCTCTTGGGGATTCGTACTGGGGGTCCACCGGAGTCTGGCCCGATAAACTCACCTTT.

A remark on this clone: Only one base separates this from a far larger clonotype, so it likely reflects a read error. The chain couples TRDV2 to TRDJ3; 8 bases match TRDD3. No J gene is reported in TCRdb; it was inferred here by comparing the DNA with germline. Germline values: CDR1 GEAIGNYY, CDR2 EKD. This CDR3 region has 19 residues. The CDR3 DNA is TGTGCCTGCGACACCGTCCTGGGGGACCTCTCCTGGGACACCCGACAGATGTTTTTC. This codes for CACDTVLGDLSWDTRQMFF.

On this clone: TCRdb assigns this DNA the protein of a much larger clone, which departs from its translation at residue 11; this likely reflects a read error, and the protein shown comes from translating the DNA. In nucleotides, the CDR3 is TGTGCTCTTGGGGACACCCTTCCTACGGCCTCGGCTGGGGGATCGTACACCGATAAACTCATCTTT. Residues: CALGDTLPTASAGGSYTDKLIF. The chain links TRDV1 to TRDJ1; tentatively, D is TRDD2 or TRDD3 (9 bases each). TCRdb carries no J gene annotation; the J gene was assigned here by matching the DNA with germline. CDR3 length equals 22 residues. Germline assignment: CDR1 TSWWSYY and CDR2 QGS. Trimming pared 3 bases from V and 0 bases from J, leaving 32 bases between.

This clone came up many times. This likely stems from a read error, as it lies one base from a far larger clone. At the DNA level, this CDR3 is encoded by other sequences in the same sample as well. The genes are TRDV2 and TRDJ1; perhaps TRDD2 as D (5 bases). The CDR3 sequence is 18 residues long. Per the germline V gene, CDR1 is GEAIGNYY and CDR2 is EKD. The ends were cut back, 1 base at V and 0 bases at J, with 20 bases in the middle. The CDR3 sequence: CACDTVLRGAAYTDKLIF. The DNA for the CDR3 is TGTGCCTGTGACACTGTCCTAAGAGGGGCCGCGTACACCGATAAACTCATCTTT.

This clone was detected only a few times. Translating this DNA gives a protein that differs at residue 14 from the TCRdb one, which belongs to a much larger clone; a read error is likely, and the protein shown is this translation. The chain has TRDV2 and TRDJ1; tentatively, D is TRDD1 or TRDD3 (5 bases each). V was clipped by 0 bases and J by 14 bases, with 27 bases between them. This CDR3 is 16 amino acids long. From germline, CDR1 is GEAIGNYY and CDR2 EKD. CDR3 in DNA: TGTGCCTGTGACACCGTTCTCCGTACGGGGACCGATAAAATAATCTTT. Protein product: CACDTVLRTGTDKIIF.

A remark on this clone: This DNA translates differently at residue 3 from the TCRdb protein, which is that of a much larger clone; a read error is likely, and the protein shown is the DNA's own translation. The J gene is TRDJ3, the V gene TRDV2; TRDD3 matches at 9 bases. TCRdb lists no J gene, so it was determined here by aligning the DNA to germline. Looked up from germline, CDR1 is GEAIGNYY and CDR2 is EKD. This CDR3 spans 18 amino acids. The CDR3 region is CARDTGDTLNWDTRQMFF. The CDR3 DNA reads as TGTGCCCGTGACACCGGGGATACGCTCAACTGGGACACCCGACAGATGTTTTTC.

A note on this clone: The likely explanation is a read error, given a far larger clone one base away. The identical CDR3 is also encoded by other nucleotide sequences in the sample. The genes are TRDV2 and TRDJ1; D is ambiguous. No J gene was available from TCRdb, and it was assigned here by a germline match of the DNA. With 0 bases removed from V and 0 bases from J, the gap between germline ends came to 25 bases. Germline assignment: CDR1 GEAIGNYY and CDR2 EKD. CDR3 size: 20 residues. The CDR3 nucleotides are TGTGCCTGTGACACCGCCGGCCTCCCTCACATCCCCCCGTACACCGATAAACTCATCTTT. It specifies CACDTAGLPHIPPYTDKLIF.

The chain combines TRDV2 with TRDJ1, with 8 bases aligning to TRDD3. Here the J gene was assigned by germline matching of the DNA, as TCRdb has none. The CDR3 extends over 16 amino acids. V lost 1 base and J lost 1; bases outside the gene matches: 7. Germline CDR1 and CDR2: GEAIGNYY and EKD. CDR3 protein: CACDTLLGVSTDKLIF. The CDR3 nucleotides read TGTGCCTGTGACACACTACTGGGGGTGTCCACCGATAAACTCATCTTT.

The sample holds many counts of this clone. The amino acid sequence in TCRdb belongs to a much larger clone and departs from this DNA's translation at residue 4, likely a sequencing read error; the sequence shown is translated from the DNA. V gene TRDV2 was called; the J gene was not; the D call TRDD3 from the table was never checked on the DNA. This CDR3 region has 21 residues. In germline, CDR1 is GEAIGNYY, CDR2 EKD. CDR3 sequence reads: CACNTDNWGIRVLPITPPRIF. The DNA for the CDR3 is TGTGCCTGTAACACCGACAACTGGGGGATACGCGTCTTACCAATCACACCCCCTCGGATCTTT.

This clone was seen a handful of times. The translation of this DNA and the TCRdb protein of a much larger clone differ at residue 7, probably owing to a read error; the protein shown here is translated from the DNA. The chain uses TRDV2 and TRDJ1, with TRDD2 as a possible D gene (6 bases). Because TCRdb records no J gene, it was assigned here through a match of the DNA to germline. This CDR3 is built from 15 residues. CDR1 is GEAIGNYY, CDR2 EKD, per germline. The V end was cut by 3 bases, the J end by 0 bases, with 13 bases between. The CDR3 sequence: CACDPLPPYTDKLIF. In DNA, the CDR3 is TGTGCCTGTGACCCCCTTCCACCGTACACCGATAAACTCATCTTT.

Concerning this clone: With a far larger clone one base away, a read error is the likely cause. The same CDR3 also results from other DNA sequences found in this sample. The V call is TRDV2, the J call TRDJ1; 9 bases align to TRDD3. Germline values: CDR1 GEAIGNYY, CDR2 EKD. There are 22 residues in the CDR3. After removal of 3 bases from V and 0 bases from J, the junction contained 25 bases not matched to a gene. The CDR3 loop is CACDEITTLTGGPLSYTDKLIF. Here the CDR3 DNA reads TGTGCCTGTGACGAAATTACAACGCTGACTGGGGGACCCTTATCGTACACCGATAAACTCATCTTT.

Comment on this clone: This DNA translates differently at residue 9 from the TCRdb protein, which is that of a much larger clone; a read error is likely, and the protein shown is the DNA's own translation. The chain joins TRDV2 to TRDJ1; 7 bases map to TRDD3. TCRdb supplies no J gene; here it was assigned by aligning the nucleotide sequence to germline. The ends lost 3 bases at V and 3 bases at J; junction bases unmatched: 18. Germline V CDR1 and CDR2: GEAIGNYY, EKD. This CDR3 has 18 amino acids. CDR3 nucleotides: TGTGCCTGTGACTCCGGGGTACTGGAGGATACGCTTTCCGATAAACTCATCTTT. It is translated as CACDSGVLEDTLSDKLIF.